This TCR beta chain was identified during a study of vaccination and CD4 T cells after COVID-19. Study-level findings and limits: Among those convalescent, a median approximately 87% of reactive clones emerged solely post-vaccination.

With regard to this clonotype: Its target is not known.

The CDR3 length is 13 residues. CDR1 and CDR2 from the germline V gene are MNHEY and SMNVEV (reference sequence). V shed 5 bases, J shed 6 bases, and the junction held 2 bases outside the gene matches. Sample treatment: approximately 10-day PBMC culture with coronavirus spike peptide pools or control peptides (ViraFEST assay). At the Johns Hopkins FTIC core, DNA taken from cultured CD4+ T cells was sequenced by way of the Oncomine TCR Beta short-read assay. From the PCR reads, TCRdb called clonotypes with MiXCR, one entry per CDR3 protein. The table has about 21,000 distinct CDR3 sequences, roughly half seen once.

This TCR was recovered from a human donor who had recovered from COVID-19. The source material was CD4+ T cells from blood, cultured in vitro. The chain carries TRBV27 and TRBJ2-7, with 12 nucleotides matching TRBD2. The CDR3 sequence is CASSRGLAGEQYF. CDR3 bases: TGTGCCAGCAGTAGGGGACTAGCGGGCGAGCAGTACTTC.